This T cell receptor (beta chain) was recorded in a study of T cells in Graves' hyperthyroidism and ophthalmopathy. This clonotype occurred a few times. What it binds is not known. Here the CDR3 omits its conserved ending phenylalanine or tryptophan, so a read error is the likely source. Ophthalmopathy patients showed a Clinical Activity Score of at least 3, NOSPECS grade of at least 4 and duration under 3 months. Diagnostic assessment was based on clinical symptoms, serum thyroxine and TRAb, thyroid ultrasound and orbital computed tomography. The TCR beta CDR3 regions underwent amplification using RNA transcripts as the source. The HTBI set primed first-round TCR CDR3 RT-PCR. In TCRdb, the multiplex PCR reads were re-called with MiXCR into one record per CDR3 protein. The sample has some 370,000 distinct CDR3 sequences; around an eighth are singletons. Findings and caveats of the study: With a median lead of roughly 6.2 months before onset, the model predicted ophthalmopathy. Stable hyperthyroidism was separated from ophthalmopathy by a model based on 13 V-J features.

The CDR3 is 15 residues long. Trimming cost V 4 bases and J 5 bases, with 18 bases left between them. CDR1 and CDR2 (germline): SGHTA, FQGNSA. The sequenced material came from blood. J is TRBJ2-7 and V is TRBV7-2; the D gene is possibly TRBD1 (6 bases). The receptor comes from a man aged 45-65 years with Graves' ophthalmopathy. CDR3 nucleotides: TGTGCCAGCAGCTCACGGGACATCCTCGGGCACGAGCAGTACCTC. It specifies CASSSRDILGHEQYL.